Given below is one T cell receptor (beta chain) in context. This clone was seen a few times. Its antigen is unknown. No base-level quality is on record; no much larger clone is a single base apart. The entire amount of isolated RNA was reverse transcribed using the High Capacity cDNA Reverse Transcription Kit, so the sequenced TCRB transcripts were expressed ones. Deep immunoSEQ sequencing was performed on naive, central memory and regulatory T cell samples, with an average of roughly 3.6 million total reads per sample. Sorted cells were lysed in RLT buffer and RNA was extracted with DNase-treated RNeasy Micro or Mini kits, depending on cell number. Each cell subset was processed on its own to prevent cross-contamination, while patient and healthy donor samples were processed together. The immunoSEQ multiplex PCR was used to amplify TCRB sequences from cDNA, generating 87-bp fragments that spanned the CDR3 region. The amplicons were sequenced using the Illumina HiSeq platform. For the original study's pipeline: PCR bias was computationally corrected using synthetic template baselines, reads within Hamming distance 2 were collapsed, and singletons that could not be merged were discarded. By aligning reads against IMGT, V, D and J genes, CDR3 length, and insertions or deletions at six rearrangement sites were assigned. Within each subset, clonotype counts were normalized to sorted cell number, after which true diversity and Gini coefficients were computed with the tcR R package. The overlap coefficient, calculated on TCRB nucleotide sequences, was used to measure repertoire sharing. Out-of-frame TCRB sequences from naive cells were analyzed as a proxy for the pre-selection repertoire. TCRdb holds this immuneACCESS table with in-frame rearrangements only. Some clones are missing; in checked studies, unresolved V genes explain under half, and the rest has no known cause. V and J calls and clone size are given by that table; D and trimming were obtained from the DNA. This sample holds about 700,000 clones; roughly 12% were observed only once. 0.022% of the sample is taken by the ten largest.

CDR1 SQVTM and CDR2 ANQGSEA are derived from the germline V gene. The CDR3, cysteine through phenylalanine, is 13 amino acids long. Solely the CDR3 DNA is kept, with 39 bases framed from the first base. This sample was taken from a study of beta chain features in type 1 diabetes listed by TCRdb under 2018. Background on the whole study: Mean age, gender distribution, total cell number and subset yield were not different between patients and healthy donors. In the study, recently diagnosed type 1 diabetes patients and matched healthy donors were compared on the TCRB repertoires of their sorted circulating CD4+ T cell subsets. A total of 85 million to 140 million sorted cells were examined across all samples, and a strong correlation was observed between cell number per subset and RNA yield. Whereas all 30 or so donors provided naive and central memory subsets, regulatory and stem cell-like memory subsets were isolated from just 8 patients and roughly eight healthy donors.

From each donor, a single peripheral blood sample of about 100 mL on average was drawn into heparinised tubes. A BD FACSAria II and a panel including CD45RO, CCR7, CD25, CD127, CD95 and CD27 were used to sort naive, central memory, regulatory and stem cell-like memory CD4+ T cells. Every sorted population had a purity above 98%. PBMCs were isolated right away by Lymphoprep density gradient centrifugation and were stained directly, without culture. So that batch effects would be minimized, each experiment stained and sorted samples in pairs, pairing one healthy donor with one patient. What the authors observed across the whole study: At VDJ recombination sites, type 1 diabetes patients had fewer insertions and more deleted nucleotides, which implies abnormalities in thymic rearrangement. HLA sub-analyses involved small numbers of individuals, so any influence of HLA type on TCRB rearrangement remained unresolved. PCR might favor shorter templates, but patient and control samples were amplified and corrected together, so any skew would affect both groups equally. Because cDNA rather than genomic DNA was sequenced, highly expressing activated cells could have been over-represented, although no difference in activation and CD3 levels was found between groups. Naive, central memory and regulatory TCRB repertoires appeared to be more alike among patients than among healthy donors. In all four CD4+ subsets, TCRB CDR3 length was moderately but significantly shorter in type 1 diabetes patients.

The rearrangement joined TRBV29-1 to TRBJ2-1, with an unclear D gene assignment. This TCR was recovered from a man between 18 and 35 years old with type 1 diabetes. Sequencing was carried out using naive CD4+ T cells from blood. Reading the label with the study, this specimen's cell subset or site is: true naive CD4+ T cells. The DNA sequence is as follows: TGCAGTGTCGCTGGCCGGTTAAGCAATGAGCAGTTCTTC. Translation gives CSVAGRLSNEQFF.